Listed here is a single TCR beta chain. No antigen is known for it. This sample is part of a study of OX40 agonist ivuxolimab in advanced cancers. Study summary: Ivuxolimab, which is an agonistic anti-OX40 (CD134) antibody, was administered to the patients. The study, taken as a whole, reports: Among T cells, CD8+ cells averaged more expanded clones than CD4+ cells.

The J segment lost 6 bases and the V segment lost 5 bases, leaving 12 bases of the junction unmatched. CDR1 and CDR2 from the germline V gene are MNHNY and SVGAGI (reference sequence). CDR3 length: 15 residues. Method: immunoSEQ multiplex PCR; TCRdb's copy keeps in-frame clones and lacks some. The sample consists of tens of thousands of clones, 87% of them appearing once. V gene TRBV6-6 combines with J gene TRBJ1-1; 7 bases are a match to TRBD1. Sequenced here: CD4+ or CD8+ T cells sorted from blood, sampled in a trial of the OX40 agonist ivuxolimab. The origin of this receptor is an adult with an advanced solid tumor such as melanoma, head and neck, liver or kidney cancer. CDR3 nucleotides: TGTGCCAGCAGTGTAGGACAGGCTATGTGGGCTGAAGCTTTCTTT. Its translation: CASSVGQAMWAEAFF.